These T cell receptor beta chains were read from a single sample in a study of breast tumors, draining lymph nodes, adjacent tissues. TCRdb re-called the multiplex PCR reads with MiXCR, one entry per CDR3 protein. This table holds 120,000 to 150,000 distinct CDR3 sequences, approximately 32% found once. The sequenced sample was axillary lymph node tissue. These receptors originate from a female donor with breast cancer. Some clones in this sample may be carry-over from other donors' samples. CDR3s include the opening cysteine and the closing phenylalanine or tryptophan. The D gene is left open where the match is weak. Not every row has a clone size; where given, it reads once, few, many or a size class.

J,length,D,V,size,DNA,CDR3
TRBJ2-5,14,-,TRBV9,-,TGTGCCAGCAGTGTGGACAACCTCCAAGAGACCCAGTCCTTC,CASSVDNLQETQSF
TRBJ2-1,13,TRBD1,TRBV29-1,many,TGCAGCGTTAGGACAGGGACTTACAATGAGCAGTTCTTC,CSVRTGTYNEQFF
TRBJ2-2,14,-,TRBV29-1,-,TGCAGCGTTGAATCAAGAGGGGTGAGCCGGGGAGCTGTTTTT,CSVESRGVSRGAVF
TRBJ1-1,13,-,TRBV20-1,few,TGCAGTGCTAGCGGACAGATGAACACTGAAGCTTTCTTT,CSASGQMNTEAFF
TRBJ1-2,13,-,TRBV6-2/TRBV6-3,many,TGTGCCAGCAGGGACAGACGAAACTATGGCTACACCTTC,CASRDRRNYGYTF
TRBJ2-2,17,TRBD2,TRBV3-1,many,TGTGCCAGCAGCAGGGGACTAGCGGGGGGGCCTACCGGGGAGCTGTTTTTT,CASSRGLAGGPTGELFF
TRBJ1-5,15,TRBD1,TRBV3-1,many,TGTGCCAGCAGCCGGACGGGACAGGGAGGACAGCCCCAGCATTTT,CASSRTGQGGQPQHF
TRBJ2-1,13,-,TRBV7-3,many,TGTGCCAGCAGCTTGGGACCATTCAATGAGCAGTTCTTC,CASSLGPFNEQFF
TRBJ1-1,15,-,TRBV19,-,TGTGCCAGTAGTTCAGGGCCGGGGGCGGTCGGTTCAGCTTTCTTT,CASSSGPGAVGSAFF
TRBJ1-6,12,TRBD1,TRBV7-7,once,TGTGCTAGCAGGACAGGGGGATCGCCCCTCCACTTT,CASRTGGSPLHF
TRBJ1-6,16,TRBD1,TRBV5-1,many,TGCGCCAGCAGCTGGCAGGGGGTTTCCTATAATTCACCCCTCCACTTT,CASSWQGVSYNSPLHF
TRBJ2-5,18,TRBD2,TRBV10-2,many,TGCGCCAGCAGTGAGACGGGACTAGCGGGGGGGCGATCGGAGACCCAGTACTTC,CASSETGLAGGRSETQYF
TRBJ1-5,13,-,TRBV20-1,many,TGCAGTGCTTCCACCGACAGCAATCAGCCCCAGCATTTT,CSASTDSNQPQHF
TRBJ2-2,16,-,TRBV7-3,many,TGTGCCAGCAGCTCGACTAGTCTCTTGGACACCGGGGAGCTGTTTTTT,CASSSTSLLDTGELFF
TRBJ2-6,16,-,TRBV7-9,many,TGTGCCAGCAGCTTCAGTCGCAGGTCTGGGGCCAACGTCCTGACTTTC,CASSFSRRSGANVLTF
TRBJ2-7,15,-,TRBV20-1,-,TGCAGTGCTAGAGATGCGGGGACGAGCTCCTACGAGCAGTACTTC,CSARDAGTSSYEQYF
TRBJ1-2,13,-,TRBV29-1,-,TGCAGCGCCCTGACAGGTACTAACTATGGCTATACCTTC,CSALTGTNYGYTF
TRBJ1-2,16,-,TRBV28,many,TGTGCCAGCCGGACACATGGAGAAGTGTATTCCTATGGCTACACCTTC,CASRTHGEVYSYGYTF
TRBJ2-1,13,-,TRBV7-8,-,TGTGCCAGCACCCAAGGGGGCTACAATGAGCAGTTCTTC,CASTQGGYNEQFF
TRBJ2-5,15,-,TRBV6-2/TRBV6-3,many,TGTGCCAGCAGTTTTCAGGGGACGGCCCGAGAGACCCAGTACTTC,CASSFQGTARETQYF
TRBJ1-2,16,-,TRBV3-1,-,TGCGCCGGCAGCTCATTCCCCGGGCAGACTAACTATGGCTACACCTTC,CAGSSFPGQTNYGYTF
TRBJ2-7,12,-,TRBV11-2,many,TGTGCCAGCAGCCGTGGAATCCACGAGCAGTACTTC,CASSRGIHEQYF
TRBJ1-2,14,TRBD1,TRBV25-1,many,TGTGCCAGTTCGCCCTCGGGACAGTACTCTGGCTACACCTTC,CASSPSGQYSGYTF
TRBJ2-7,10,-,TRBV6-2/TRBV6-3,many,TGTGCCAGCAGCCGGAATAAGCAGTACTTC,CASSRNKQYF
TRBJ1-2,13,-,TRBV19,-,TGTGCCAGTAGGCGACGGGCGATCGGCGGCTACACCTTC,CASRRRAIGGYTF
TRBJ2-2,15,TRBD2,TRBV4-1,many,TGCGCCAGCAGCCTGGGGGGGGGAAAGACCGGGGAGCTGTTTTTT,CASSLGGGKTGELFF
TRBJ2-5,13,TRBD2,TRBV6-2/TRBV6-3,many,TGTGCCAGCAGTTTTCTAGCGGGGGAGACCCAGTACTTC,CASSFLAGETQYF
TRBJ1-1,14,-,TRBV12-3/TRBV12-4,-,TGTGCCAGCAGTTTAGATATCGGGAACACTGAAGCTTTCTTT,CASSLDIGNTEAFF
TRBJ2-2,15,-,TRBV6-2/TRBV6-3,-,TGTGCCGGCAGTCCTCCCCGGGTGAACACCGGGGAGCTGTTTTTT,CAGSPPRVNTGELFF
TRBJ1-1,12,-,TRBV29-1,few,TGCAGCGGGACGACGGGGAACACTGAAGCTTTCTTT,CSGTTGNTEAFF
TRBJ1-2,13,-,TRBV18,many,TGTGCCAGCTCGCCCGACAGTAACTATGGCTACACCTTC,CASSPDSNYGYTF